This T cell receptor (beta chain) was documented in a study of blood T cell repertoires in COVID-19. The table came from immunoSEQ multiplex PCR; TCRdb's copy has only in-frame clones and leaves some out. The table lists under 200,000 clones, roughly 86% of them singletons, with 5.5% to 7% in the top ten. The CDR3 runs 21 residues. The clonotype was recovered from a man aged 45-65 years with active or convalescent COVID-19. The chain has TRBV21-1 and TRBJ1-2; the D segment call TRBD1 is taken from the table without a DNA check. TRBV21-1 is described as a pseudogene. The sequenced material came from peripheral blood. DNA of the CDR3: TGTGCCAGCAGCTTCCGCCTGGACAGGGATTCCCACCGCCATCATAACTATGGCTACACCTTC. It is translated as CASSFRLDRDSHRHHNYGYTF.